The 17 T cell receptor beta chains below were found in one sample sequenced in a study of PD-L1 blockade in urothelial cancer. Indicated time point: peripheral blood 6 weeks after treatment start. Assay used: immunoSEQ multiplex PCR; TCRdb lists only in-frame clones, some missing. The sample records roughly 40,000 clones, under 95% being singletons. The sample here was PBMCs, taken around atezolizumab (anti-PD-L1) treatment. All receptors derive from a man aged 65 to 79 with urothelial cancer.

The chain recombines TRBV11-1 with TRBJ1-1; 7 nucleotides line up with TRBD1. The V gene end was trimmed by 5 bases and the J gene end by 1 base; junction bases not matched to a gene: 10. Germline V gives CDR1 SGHAT, CDR2 FQDESV (reference sequence). The CDR3 loop spans 16 amino acids. CDR3 sequence (DNA): TGTGCCAGCAGCGTAAACCAGGGGGTTCGGAACACTGAAGCTTTCTTT. The encoded protein is CASSVNQGVRNTEAFF. Variable domain in full (rest from reference TRBV11-1 and TRBJ1-1): EAEVAQSPRYKITEKSQAVAFWCDPISGHATLYWYRQILGQGPELLVQFQDESVVDDSQLPKDRFSAERLKGVDSTLKIQPAELGDSAMYLCASSVNQGVRNTEAFFGQGTRLTVV.

The CDR3: CATSRLGGQGRGEQYF. The DNA of the CDR3 is TGTGCCACCAGCAGATTGGGAGGACAGGGTCGAGGCGAGCAGTACTTC. The chain links TRBV15 to TRBJ2-7; 8 positions match TRBD1. There are 16 residues in the CDR3. Germline loops: CDR1 LNHNV, CDR2 YYDKDF (reference sequence). J was trimmed by 6 bases and V by 2 bases; bases with no gene match: 12.

The CDR3 is CASSVGNPGLLTSGNTDTQYF. Written as DNA, the CDR3 is TGTGCCAGCAGCGTGGGGAATCCGGGACTCCTGACTAGCGGGAACACAGATACGCAGTATTTT. The rearrangement joins TRBV9 to TRBJ2-3; TRBD2 matches 11 bases. Per the germline V gene, CDR1 is SGDLS and CDR2 is YYNGEE. V trimming: 2 bases; J trimming: 2 bases; junction bases outside the gene matches: 19. The CDR3 has 21 amino acids.

The genes are TRBV19 and TRBJ2-1, with D perhaps TRBD2 (5 bases). V was shortened by 7 bases and J by 9 bases, with 16 bases between the two germline ends. Germline values: CDR1 LNHDA, CDR2 SQIVND (reference sequence). CDR3 length: 13 residues. CDR3: CASKMTVGSEQFF. CDR3 nucleotide sequence: TGTGCCAGTAAGATGACCGTGGGGAGTGAGCAGTTCTTC.

The gene calls are TRBV28 and TRBJ2-5; D possibly corresponds to TRBD1 (6 bases). CDR1 and CDR2 from the germline V gene are MDHEN and SYDVKM. The CDR3 consists of 14 residues. Between the trimmed V and J ends, which lost 3 bases and 5 bases, there was a span of 13 bases. CDR3 coding DNA: TGTGCCAGCAGTTTCAGTGGGGGCTCTGAGACCCAGTACTTC. Protein sequence: CASSFSGGSETQYF. Using reference TRBV28 and TRBJ2-5 for the parts outside the CDR3, the full variable domain is DVKVTQSSRYLVKRTGEKVFLECVQDMDHENMFWYRQDPGLGLRLIYFSYDVKMKEKGDIPEGYSVSREKKERFSLILESASTNQTSMYLCASSFSGGSETQYFGPGTRLLVL.

The chain has TRBV28 and TRBJ1-5; D possibly corresponds to TRBD1 (5 bases). The CDR3 spans 14 residues. V was pared by 3 bases and J by 1 base, with 7 bases between. Germline CDR1 and CDR2: MDHEN and SYDVKM. The CDR3 region is CASSFSGSNQPQHF. In DNA, the CDR3 is TGTGCCAGCAGTTTTTCAGGGAGCAATCAGCCCCAGCATTTT.

The chain uses TRBV19 and TRBJ1-1, with 10 bases lining up with TRBD1. CDR1 is LNHDA, CDR2 SQIVND, per germline (reference sequence). CDR3 size: 16 residues. The ends lost 5 bases at V and 2 bases at J; junction bases unmatched: 8. CDR3 sequence: CASSGRDRGLNTEAFF. Here the CDR3 DNA reads TGTGCCAGTAGTGGACGGGACAGGGGACTCAACACTGAAGCTTTCTTT. Full variable domain (remainder filled in from reference TRBV19 and TRBJ1-1): DGGITQSPKYLFRKEGQNVTLSCEQNLNHDAMYWYRQDPGQGLRLIYYSQIVNDFQKGDIAEGYSVSREKKESFPLTVTSAQKNPTAFYLCASSGRDRGLNTEAFFGQGTRLTVV.

CDR3 in amino acids: CASSVGSSVNEQYF. In nucleotides, the CDR3 is TGTGCCAGCAGCGTAGGTAGTAGCGTCAACGAGCAGTACTTC. This sequence joins TRBV9 and TRBJ2-7, with D perhaps matching TRBD2 (5 bases). The V and J ends lost 0 bases and 5 bases respectively, with 12 bases between them. There are 14 residues in the CDR3. Germline V lookup: CDR1 SGDLS, CDR2 YYNGEE.

This chain joins TRBV5-6 and TRBJ2-5, with D possibly TRBD2 on 6 matching bases. Trimming shortened V by 1 base and J by 4 bases, and 14 bases separated the two germline ends. This CDR3 has 15 amino acids. Germline-derived CDR1 and CDR2 are SGHDT and YYEEEE. CDR3 residues: CASSLSAWGGETQYF. CDR3 coding DNA: TGTGCCAGCAGCTTGTCTGCGTGGGGAGGAGAGACCCAGTACTTC.

This sequence joins TRBV7-3 and TRBJ2-1; D possibly corresponds to TRBD2 (6 bases). Trimming took 3 bases from V and 0 from J, leaving 15 bases between them. In germline, CDR1 is SGHTA, CDR2 FQGTGA. The CDR3 runs 17 residues. The chain's CDR3 is CASSFGSGPSSYNEQFF. The CDR3 coding sequence is TGTGCCAGCAGCTTCGGGAGCGGGCCTAGCTCCTACAATGAGCAGTTCTTC.

The CDR3 DNA is TGTGCCAGCAGCGTAGCAGAAACCGGGGAGCTGTTTTTT. Translation gives CASSVAETGELFF. V gene TRBV9 combines with J gene TRBJ2-2; D is ambiguous. Per the germline V gene, CDR1 is SGDLS and CDR2 is YYNGEE. V was cut by 0 bases and J by 5 bases, with 5 bases left in between. CDR3 length: 13 amino acids.

The rearrangement uses TRBV27 and TRBJ2-3; D possibly corresponds to TRBD2 (7 bases). The CDR3 runs to 15 residues. Germline loops: CDR1 MNHEY, CDR2 SMNVEV (reference sequence). Trimming took off 7 bases at V and 1 base at J, with 15 bases between the two ends. CDR3: CASIFRGGGTDTQYF. CDR3 bases: TGTGCCAGCATTTTTAGGGGGGGTGGCACAGATACGCAGTATTTT.

This clone was seen a single time. The chain has TRBV9 and TRBJ2-1; 7 nucleotides match TRBD2. Germline V CDR1 and CDR2: SGDLS, YYNGEE. The CDR3 extends over 15 amino acids. V lost 2 bases and J lost 4; bases outside the gene matches: 6. The CDR3 DNA reads TGTGCCAGCAGCGTGCAAGCGGGAACATACAATGAGCAGTTCTTC. Amino acid sequence: CASSVQAGTYNEQFF. The full variable domain, completed using reference TRBV9 and TRBJ2-1, is DSGVTQTPKHLITATGQRVTLRCSPRSGDLSVYWYQQSLDQGLQFLIQYYNGEERAKGNILERFSAQQFPDLHSELNLSSLELGDSALYFCASSVQAGTYNEQFFGPGTRLTVL.

The V and J genes are TRBV28 and TRBJ2-7, with a possible D match to TRBD2 (6 bases). Trimming took 4 bases from V and 1 from J, leaving 17 bases between them. Germline lookup yields CDR1 MDHEN and CDR2 SYDVKM. The CDR3 consists of 16 residues. CDR3 coding DNA: TGTGCCAGCAGTTCGCGGGGCGGGGTCCGGTCCTACGAGCAGTACTTC. Translating it yields CASSSRGGVRSYEQYF.

The chain employs TRBV19 and TRBJ2-7; 15 nucleotides line up with TRBD2. The J segment lost 1 base and the V segment lost 11 bases, leaving 3 bases of the junction unmatched. The CDR3 is 14 residues long. From germline, CDR1 is LNHDA and CDR2 SQIVND (reference sequence). CDR3 protein: CAGGTSGRSYEQYF. The DNA of the CDR3 is TGTGCCGGGGGGACTAGCGGGAGGTCCTACGAGCAGTACTTC.

The V call is TRBV19, the J call TRBJ2-1, with D perhaps TRBD2 (6 bases). V lost 3 bases to trimming and J lost 4 bases, with 16 bases between them. The CDR3 has 16 residues. In germline, CDR1 is LNHDA, CDR2 SQIVND (reference sequence). In DNA, the CDR3 is TGTGCCAGTAGTATCTCCCCGGGGGTGTCATACAATGAGCAGTTCTTC. It codes for CASSISPGVSYNEQFF. Supplemented by reference TRBV19 and TRBJ2-1, the full variable domain reads DGGITQSPKYLFRKEGQNVTLSCEQNLNHDAMYWYRQDPGQGLRLIYYSQIVNDFQKGDIAEGYSVSREKKESFPLTVTSAQKNPTAFYLCASSISPGVSYNEQFFGPGTRLTVL.

The V gene is TRBV19, the J gene TRBJ2-7; perhaps TRBD2 as D (5 bases). V was trimmed by 7 bases and J by 3 bases, leaving 13 bases between them. The CDR3 runs 13 residues. Per germline, CDR1 LNHDA and CDR2 SQIVND (reference sequence). The CDR3 coding sequence is TGTGCCAGTAAGAGGGCCGGTGGCTACGAGCAGTACTTC. Protein sequence: CASKRAGGYEQYF.